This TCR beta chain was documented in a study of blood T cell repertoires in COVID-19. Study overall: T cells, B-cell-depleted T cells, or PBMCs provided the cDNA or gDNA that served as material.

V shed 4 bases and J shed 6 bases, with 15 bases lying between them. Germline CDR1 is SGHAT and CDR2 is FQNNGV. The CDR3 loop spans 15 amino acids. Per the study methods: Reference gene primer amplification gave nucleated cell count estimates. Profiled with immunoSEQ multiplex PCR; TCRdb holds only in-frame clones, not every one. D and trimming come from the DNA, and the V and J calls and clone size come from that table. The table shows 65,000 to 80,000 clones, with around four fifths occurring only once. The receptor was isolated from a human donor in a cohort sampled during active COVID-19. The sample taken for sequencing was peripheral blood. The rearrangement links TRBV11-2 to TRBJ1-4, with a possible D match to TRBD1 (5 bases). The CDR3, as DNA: TGTGCCAGCAGCTCCTGGGGGGGTATCCATGAAAAACTGTTTTTT. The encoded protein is CASSSWGGIHEKLFF. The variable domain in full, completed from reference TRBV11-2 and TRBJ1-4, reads EAGVAQSPRYKIIEKRQSVAFWCNPISGHATLYWYQQILGQGPKLLIQFQNNGVVDDSQLPKDRFSAERLKGVDSTLKIQPAKLEDSAVYLCASSSWGGIHEKLFFGSGTQLSVL.